The T cell receptor beta chain described here comes from a study of T cells in Graves' hyperthyroidism and ophthalmopathy. Criteria for exclusion of patients were uncontrolled infection, other autoimmune disease, pregnancy or lactation. Fresh 10 ml peripheral blood yielded PBMCs. Using RNA transcripts as the source, TCR beta CDR3 regions were amplified. The HTBI primer set drove a first-round RT-PCR of the TCR CDR3. Via MiXCR, TCRdb re-called the multiplex PCR reads, giving one row per CDR3 protein. Found here are around 240,000 distinct CDR3 sequences, 13% to 15% of them singletons; the top ten hold roughly 13%. Whole-study results and caveats: Using 13 V-J features, a model discriminated ophthalmopathy from stable hyperthyroidism. Before onset, ophthalmopathy was predicted by the model a median 6.5 months earlier.

This CDR3 contains 18 residues. V was pared by 1 base and J by 8 bases, with 16 bases of the junction left unmatched. Regarding this clonotype: The target antigen is unknown.

The clonotype was recovered from a middle-aged woman with Graves' hyperthyroidism that later progressed to Graves' ophthalmopathy. The chain carries TRBV12-3 or TRBV12-4 and TRBJ1-4; TRBD1 agrees at 7 bases. The specimen was blood. CDR3 sequence reads: CASSLGGGIQGRDEKLFF. The CDR3 DNA reads TGTGCCAGCAGTTTAGGGGGGGGGATACAGGGGCGGGACGAAAAACTGTTTTTT.